This paragraph covers one T cell receptor (beta chain) sequence. Looked up from germline, CDR1 is LGHNA and CDR2 is YSLEER. V lost 2 bases and J lost 5; bases outside the gene matches: 5. There are 17 residues in the CDR3. Each CDR3 protein gets one entry after TCRdb re-called the RT-PCR reads with MiXCR. Of fewer than 800,000 distinct CDR3 sequences detected, 13% to 15% appear once; the ten largest clones hold around 3.3%. The TCR originated in a female donor in good health, serving as a healthy control. Sequenced: memory CD4+ T cells from blood. The V call is TRBV4-3, the J call TRBJ2-5, with 16 bases identical to TRBD2. The CDR3 coding sequence is TGCGCCAGCAGCCAAACCCTGGGACTAGCGGGGGGGGAGACCCAGTACTTC. Its protein is CASSQTLGLAGGETQYF.